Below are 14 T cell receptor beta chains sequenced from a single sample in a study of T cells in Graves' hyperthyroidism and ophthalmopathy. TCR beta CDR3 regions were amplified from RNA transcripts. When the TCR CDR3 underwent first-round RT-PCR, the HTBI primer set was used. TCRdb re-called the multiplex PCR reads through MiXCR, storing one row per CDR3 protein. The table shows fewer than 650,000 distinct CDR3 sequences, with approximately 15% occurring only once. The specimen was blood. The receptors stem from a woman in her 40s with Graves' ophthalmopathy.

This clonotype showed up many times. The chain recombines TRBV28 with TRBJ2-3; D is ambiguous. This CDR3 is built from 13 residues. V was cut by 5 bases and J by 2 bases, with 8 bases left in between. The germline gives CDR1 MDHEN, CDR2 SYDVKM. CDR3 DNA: TGTGCCAGCAGTCCACATACCACAGATACGCAGTATTTT. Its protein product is CASSPHTTDTQYF.

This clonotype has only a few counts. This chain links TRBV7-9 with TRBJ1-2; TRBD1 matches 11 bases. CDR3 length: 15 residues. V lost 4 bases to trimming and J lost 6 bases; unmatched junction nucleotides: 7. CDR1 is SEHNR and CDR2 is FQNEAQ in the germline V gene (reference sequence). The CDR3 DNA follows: TGTGCCAGCAGCTCCTGGACAGGGGGCCCTGATGGCTACACCTTC. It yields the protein CASSSWTGGPDGYTF.

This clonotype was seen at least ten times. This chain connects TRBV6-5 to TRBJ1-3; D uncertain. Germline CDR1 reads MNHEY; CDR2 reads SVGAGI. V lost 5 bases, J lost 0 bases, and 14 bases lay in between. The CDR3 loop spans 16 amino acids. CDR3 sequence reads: CASSLLVPSSGNTIYF. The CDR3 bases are TGTGCCAGCAGTCTTCTCGTCCCCTCCTCTGGAAACACCATATATTTT.

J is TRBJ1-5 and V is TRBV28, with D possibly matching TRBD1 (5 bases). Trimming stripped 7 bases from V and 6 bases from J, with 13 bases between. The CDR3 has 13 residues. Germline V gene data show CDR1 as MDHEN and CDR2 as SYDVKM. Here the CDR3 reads CASKVGVAQPQHF. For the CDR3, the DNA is TGTGCCAGCAAGGTAGGGGTCGCTCAGCCCCAGCATTTT.

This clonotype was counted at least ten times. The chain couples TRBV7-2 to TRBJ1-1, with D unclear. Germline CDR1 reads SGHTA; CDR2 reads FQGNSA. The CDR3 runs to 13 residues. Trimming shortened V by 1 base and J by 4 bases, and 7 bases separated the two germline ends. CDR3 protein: CASSLDGSTEAFF. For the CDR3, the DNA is TGTGCCAGCAGCTTAGACGGGAGCACTGAAGCTTTCTTT.

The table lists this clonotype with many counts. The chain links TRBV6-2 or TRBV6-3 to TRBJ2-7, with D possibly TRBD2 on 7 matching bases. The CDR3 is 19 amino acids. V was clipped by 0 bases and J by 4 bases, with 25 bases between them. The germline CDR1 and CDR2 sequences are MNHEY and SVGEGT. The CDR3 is CASSYSPNTGLLAEYEQYF. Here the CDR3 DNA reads TGTGCCAGCAGTTACTCGCCGAATACAGGGTTGCTAGCGGAATACGAGCAGTACTTC.

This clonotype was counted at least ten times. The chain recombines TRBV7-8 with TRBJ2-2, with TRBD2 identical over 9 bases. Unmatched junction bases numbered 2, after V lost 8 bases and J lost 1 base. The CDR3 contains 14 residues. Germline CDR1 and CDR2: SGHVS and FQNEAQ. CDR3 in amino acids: CASPTSGNTGELFF. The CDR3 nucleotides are TGTGCCAGCCCGACTAGCGGGAACACCGGGGAGCTGTTTTTT.

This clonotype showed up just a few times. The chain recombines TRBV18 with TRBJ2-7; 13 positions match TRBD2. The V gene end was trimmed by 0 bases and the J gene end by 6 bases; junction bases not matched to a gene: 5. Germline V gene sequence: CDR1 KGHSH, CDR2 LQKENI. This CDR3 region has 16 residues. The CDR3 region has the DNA TGTGCCAGCTCACCACCAGGACTAGCGGGAGATAGCGAGCAGTACTTC. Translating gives CASSPPGLAGDSEQYF.

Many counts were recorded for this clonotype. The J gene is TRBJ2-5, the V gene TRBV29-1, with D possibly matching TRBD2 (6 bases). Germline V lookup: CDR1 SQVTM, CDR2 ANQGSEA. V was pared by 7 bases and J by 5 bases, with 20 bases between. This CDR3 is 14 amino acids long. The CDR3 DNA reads TGCAGCGGGGGGTTAGGGGCCGGGGGTGAGACCCAGTACTTC. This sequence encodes CSGGLGAGGETQYF.

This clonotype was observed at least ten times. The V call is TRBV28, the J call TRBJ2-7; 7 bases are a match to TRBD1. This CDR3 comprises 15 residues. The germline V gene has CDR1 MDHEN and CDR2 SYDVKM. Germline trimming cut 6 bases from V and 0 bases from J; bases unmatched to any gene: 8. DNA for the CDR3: TGTGCCAGCAGCTCCTTTGGGACAGACTCCTACGAGCAGTACTTC. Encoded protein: CASSSFGTDSYEQYF.

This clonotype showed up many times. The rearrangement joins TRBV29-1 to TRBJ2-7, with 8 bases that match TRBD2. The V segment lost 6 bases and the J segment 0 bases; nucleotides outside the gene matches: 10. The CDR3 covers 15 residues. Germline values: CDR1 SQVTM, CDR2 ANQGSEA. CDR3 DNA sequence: TGCAGCGTCCAACTTCGTGGGACTAGCTCCTACGAGCAGTACTTC. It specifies CSVQLRGTSSYEQYF.

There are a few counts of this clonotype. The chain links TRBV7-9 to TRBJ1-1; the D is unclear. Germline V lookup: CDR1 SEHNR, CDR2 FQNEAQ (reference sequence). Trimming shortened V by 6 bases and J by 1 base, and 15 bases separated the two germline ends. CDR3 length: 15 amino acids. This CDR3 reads CASRGKEGKNTEAFF. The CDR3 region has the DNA TGTGCCAGCAGGGGGAAAGAGGGCAAGAACACTGAAGCTTTCTTT.

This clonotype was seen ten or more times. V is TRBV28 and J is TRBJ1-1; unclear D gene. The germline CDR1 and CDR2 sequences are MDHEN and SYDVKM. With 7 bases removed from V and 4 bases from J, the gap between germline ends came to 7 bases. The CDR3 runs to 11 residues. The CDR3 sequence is CASTLGTEAFF. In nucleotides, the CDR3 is TGTGCCAGCACCCTAGGCACTGAAGCTTTCTTT.

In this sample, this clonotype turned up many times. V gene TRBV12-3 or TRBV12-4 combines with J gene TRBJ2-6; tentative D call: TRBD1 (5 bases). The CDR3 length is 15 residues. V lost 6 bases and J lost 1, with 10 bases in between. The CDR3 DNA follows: TGTGCCAGCAGGCATGCAGGGTCTGGGGCCAACGTCCTGACTTTC. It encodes CASRHAGSGANVLTF.